A single sample gave rise to the 2 T cell receptor beta chains below, sequenced in a study of cytomegalovirus exposure and HLA in healthy donors. In the PCR, 60 Vbeta and 13 Jbeta primers were used. The assay was immunoSEQ multiplex PCR, and TCRdb's table has in-frame clones only and misses some. The sample consists of about 160,000 clones, roughly 85% of them appearing once. The sequenced sample was PBMCs. The source of these receptors is a woman aged 25 to 45 in good health and CMV-seronegative.

This clone has just a few counts. The V and J genes are TRBV5-8 and TRBJ1-5, with TRBD1 matching over 7 bases. J lost 2 bases, V lost 3 bases, and 5 bases had no gene match. Germline assignment: CDR1 SGHTS and CDR2 YDEGEE. The CDR3 spans 15 residues. CDR3 region: CASSSDRFGNQPQHF. CDR3 coding DNA: TGTGCCAGCAGCTCGGACAGGTTTGGCAATCAGCCCCAGCATTTT.

This chain connects TRBV10-3 to TRBJ2-1; TRBD2 aligns across 8 bases. The germline V gene has CDR1 ENHRY and CDR2 SYGVKD. The CDR3 runs to 13 residues. CDR3 protein: CATVAGSENEQFF. DNA of the CDR3: TGTGCAACCGTAGCGGGGTCGGAGAATGAGCAGTTCTTC.